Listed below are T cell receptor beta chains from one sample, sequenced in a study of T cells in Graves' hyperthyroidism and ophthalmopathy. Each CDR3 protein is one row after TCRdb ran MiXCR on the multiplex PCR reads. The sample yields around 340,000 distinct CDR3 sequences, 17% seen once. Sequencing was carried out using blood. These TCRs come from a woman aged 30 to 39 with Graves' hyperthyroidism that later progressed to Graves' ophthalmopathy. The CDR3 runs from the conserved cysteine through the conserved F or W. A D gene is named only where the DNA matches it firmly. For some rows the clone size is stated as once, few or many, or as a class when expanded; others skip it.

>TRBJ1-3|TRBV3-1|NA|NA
CASSLRGEQDTIYF
TGTGCCAGCAGCCTAAGGGGAGAACAAGACACCATATATTTT
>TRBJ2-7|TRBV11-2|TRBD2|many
CASSLDSGRSYEQYF
TGTGCCAGCAGCTTAGATTCCGGGAGGTCCTACGAGCAGTACTTC
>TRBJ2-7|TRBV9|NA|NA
CASSEGGQTYEQYF
TGTGCCAGCAGCGAGGGGGGACAGACCTACGAGCAGTACTTC
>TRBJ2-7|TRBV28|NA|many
CASSFRGFDEQYF
TGTGCCAGCAGTTTCCGGGGGTTTGACGAGCAGTACTTC
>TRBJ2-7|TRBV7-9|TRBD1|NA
CASSSGDRIYEQYF
TGTGCCAGCAGCTCAGGGGACAGAATCTACGAGCAGTACTTC
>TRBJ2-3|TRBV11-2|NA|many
CASSSPASTSTDTQYF
TGTGCCAGCAGCTCCCCCGCATCCACTAGCACAGATACGCAGTATTTT
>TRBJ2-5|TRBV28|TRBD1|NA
CASSFVGQLKETQYF
TGTGCCAGCAGTTTTGTGGGACAGTTAAAAGAGACCCAGTACTTC
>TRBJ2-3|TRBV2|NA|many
CASSESGYLDTQYF
TGTGCCAGCAGTGAATCGGGATATTTGGATACGCAGTATTTT
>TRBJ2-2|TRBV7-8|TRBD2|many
CASWGAGGRNTGELFF
TGTGCCAGCTGGGGGGCGGGGGGCCGAAACACCGGGGAGCTGTTTTTT
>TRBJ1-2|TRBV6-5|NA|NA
CASSSWPPRFYGYTF
TGTGCCAGCAGTTCCTGGCCCCCGCGTTTCTATGGCTACACCTTC
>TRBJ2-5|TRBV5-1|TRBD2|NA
CASSSGLAEETQYF
TGCGCCAGCAGCTCGGGACTAGCGGAAGAGACCCAGTACTTC